This record looks at one TCR beta chain sequence and its context. This CDR3 is built from 16 residues. V lost 1 base to trimming and J lost 6 bases, with 16 bases between them. The germline gives CDR1 MDHEN, CDR2 SYDVKM. These data come from a study of blood T cell repertoires in COVID-19. Across the study: Specimens from acute and convalescent COVID-19 originated in the United States, Italy and Spain. PBMCs, B-cell-depleted T cells, or T cells provided the cDNA or gDNA that made up the material.

The repertoire was sequenced with immunoSEQ multiplex PCR; TCRdb's copy has only in-frame clones and lacks some. The data contain 95,000 to 150,000 clones, about 80% of them singletons. This chain connects TRBV28 to TRBJ1-5, with a possible D match to TRBD1 (6 bases). What was sequenced was peripheral blood. The receptor comes from a man in his fifties or sixties with active or convalescent COVID-19. CDR3 in amino acids: CASSLLSRGQGQPQHF. The CDR3, as DNA: TGTGCCAGCAGTTTATTAAGCAGGGGTCAAGGTCAGCCCCAGCATTTT.